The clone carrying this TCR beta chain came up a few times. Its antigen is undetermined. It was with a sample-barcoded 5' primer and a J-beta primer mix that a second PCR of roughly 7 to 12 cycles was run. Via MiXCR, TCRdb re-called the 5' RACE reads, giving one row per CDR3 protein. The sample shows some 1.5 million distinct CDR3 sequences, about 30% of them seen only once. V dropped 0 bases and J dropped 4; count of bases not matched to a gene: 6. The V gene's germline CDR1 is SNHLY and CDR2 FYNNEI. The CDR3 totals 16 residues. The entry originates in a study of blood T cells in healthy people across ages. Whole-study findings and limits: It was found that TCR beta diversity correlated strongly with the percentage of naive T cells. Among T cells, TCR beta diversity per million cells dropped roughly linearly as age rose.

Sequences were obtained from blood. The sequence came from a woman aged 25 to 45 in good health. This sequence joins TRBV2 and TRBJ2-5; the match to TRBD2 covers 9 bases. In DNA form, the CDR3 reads TGTGCCAGCAGTGAAGCCATAGGTAGCGGGGGAGAGACCCAGTACTTC. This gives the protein CASSEAIGSGGETQYF. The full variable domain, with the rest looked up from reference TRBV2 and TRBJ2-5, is EPEVTQTPSHQVTQMGQEVILRCVPISNHLYFYWYRQILGQKVEFLVSFYNNEISEKSEIFDDQFSVERPDGSNFTLKIRSTKLEDSAMYFCASSEAIGSGGETQYFGPGTRLLVL.